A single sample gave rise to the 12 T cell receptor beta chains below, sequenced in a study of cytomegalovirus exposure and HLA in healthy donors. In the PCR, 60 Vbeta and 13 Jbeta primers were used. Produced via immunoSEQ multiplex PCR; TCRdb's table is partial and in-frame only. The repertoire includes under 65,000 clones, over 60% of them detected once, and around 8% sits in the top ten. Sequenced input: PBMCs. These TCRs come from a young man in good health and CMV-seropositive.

CDR3 bases: TGTGCCAGCTCCCCCGGGACAGGTCCCTCGAACTATGGCTACACCTTC. This encodes CASSPGTGPSNYGYTF. The chain has TRBV18 and TRBJ1-2; the match to TRBD1 covers 8 bases. The CDR3 consists of 16 residues. V shed 6 bases, J shed 2 bases, and the junction held 11 bases outside the gene matches. The germline CDR1 and CDR2 sequences are KGHSH and LQKENI.

CDR3 amino acids: CASKEGQAYGYTF. The CDR3 DNA follows: TGTGCCAGCAAGGAGGGACAGGCCTATGGCTACACCTTC. This chain links TRBV6-5 with TRBJ1-2, with 8 bases lining up with TRBD1. The V gene's germline CDR1 is MNHEY and CDR2 SVGAGI. V shed 7 bases, J shed 4 bases, and the junction held 5 bases outside the gene matches. This CDR3 comprises 13 residues.

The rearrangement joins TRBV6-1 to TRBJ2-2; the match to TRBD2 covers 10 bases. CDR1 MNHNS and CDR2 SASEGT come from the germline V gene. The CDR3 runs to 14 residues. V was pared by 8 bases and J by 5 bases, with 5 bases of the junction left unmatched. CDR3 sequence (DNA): TGTGCCAGCCGACTGACTAGCGGGACCGGGGAGCTGTTTTTT. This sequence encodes CASRLTSGTGELFF.

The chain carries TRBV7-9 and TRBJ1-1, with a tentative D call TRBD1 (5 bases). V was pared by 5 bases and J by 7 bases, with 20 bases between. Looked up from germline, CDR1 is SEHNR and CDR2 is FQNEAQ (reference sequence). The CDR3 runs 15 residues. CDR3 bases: TGTGCCAGCAGCCTTAGTGGGGGGAGAAAGGTTGAAGCTTTCTTT. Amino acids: CASSLSGGRKVEAFF.

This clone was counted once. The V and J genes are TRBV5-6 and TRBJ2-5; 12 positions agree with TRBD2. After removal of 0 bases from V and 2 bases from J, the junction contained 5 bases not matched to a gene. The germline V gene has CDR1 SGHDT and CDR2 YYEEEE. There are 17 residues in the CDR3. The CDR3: CASSLAALAGGQETQYF. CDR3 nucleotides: TGTGCCAGCAGCTTGGCCGCCCTAGCGGGGGGGCAAGAGACCCAGTACTTC.

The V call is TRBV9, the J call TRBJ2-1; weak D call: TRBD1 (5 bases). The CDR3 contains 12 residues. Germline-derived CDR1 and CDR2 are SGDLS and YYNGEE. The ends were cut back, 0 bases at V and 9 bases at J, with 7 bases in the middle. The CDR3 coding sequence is TGTGCCAGCAGCGTAGTAGGGGTTGAGCAGTTCTTC. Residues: CASSVVGVEQFF.

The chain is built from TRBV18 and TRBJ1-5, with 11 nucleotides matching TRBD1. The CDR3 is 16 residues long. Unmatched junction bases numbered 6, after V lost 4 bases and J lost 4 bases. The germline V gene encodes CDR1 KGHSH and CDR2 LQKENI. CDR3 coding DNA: TGTGCCAGCTCACTTGCCGGGACAGGGGGAAATCAGCCCCAGCATTTT. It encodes CASSLAGTGGNQPQHF.

CDR3 sequence: CASNHGQDATYEQYF. In DNA, the CDR3 is TGTGCCAGCAATCACGGACAGGATGCCACCTACGAGCAGTACTTC. J is TRBJ2-7 and V is TRBV6-5; TRBD1 matches at 7 bases. CDR3 size: 15 residues. The germline CDR1 and CDR2 sequences are MNHEY and SVGAGI. The ends lost 7 bases at V and 2 bases at J; junction bases unmatched: 11.

The CDR3 reads CASSLRGAADNEQFF. The CDR3 DNA sequence: TGTGCCAGCAGCTTAAGGGGTGCCGCCGACAATGAGCAGTTCTTC. The chain joins TRBV7-9 to TRBJ2-1, with D maybe TRBD1 (5 bases). The V end was cut by 2 bases, the J end by 5 bases, with 13 bases between. The CDR3 loop spans 15 amino acids. In germline, CDR1 is SEHNR, CDR2 FQNEAQ (reference sequence).

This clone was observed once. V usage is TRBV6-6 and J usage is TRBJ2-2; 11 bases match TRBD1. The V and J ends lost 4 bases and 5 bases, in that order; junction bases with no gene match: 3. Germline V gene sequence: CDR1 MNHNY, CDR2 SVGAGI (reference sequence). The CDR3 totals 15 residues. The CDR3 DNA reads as TGTGCCAGCAGTTTGGACAGGGGGCGGACCGGGGAGCTGTTTTTT. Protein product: CASSLDRGRTGELFF.

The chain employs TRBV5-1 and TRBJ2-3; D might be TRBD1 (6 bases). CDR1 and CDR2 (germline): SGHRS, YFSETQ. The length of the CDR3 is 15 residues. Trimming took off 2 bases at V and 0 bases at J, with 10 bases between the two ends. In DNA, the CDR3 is TGCGCCAGCAGCTTACAGGGCGCCAGCACAGATACGCAGTATTTT. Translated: CASSLQGASTDTQYF. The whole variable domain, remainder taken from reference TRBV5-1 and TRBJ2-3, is KAGVTQTPRYLIKTRGQQVTLSCSPISGHRSVSWYQQTPGQGLQFLFEYFSETQRNKGNFPGRFSGRQFSNSRSEMNVSTLELGDSALYLCASSLQGASTDTQYFGPGTRLTVL.

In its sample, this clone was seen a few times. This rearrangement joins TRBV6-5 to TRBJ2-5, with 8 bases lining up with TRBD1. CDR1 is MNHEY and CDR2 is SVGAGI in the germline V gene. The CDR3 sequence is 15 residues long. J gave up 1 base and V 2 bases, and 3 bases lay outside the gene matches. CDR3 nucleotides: TGTGCCAGCAGTTACCGAACAGGGGGCCAAGAGACCCAGTACTTC. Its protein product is CASSYRTGGQETQYF.